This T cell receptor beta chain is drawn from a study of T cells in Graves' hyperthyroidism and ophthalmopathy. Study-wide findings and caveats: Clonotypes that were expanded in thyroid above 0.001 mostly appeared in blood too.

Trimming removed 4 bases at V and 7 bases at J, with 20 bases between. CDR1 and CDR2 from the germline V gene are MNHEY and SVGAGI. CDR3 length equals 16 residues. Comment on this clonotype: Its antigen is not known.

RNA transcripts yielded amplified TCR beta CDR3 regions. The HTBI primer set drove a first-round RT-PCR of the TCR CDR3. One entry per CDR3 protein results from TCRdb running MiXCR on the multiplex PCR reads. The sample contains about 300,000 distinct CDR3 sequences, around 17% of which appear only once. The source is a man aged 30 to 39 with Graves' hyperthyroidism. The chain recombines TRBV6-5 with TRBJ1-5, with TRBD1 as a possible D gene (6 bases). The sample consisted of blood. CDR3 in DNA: TGTGCCAGCAGTTCCTCCGGGACAAGCACAAGCCAGCCCCAGCATTTT. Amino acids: CASSSSGTSTSQPQHF.